A single sample is the source of the 17 T cell receptor beta chains below, sequenced in a study of shared clonotypes between healthy human individuals. Data came from immunoSEQ multiplex PCR; TCRdb stores just in-frame clones and leaves some out. Altogether around 600,000 clones are present, about 96% being singletons, with the ten largest covering 0.045% to 0.06%. The material sequenced was naive CD4+ T cells sorted from blood. As to subset: CD45RA+ positively selected. The origin of the receptors is a woman aged 25 to 39 in good health.

The gene calls are TRBV7-3 and TRBJ2-3; TRBD1 matches at 7 bases. Trimming took 0 bases from V and 5 from J; bases not matched to a gene: 2. This CDR3 spans 14 amino acids. Germline V gene lookup returns CDR1 SGHTA and CDR2 FQGTGA. The DNA for the CDR3 is TGTGCCAGCAGCTTAACAGGGGGCAGAGATACGCAGTATTTT. Its protein is CASSLTGGRDTQYF.

The chain has TRBV7-9 and TRBJ2-2; a possible D gene is TRBD2 (5 bases). The germline V and J ends were trimmed by 6 bases and 4 bases, with 18 bases remaining between them. The CDR3 is made up of 16 amino acids. Looked up from germline, CDR1 is SEHNR and CDR2 is FQNEAQ (reference sequence). CDR3 residues: CASSFGLASGTGELFF. The CDR3 DNA reads TGTGCCAGCAGTTTCGGACTTGCCTCGGGCACCGGGGAGCTGTTTTTT.

V gene TRBV19 combines with J gene TRBJ1-1; the D is unclear. CDR3 length: 13 residues. In germline, CDR1 is LNHDA, CDR2 SQIVND (reference sequence). Trimming shortened V by 9 bases and J by 4 bases, and 15 bases separated the two germline ends. The CDR3 DNA is TGTGCCAGCTCACTAGAATTACGCACTGAAGCTTTCTTT. Encoded protein: CASSLELRTEAFF. The variable domain in full, completed from reference TRBV19 and TRBJ1-1, reads DGGITQSPKYLFRKEGQNVTLSCEQNLNHDAMYWYRQDPGQGLRLIYYSQIVNDFQKGDIAEGYSVSREKKESFPLTVTSAQKNPTAFYLCASSLELRTEAFFGQGTRLTVV.

This chain joins TRBV4-1 and TRBJ1-4; D not resolved. The CDR3 has 17 amino acids. Germline values: CDR1 MGHRA, CDR2 YSYEKL. Trimming left V 1 base short and J 0 bases short, with 12 bases between. The CDR3 loop reads CASSQGPRRATNEKLFF. The CDR3 nucleotides are TGCGCCAGCAGCCAAGGCCCCCGCCGAGCAACTAATGAAAAACTGTTTTTT.

The J gene is TRBJ1-3, the V gene TRBV6-5; TRBD1 might be the D (6 bases). Germline values: CDR1 MNHEY, CDR2 SVGAGI. V lost 6 bases and J lost 0, with 12 bases in between. The CDR3 consists of 15 residues. The CDR3 region is CASSPRGGSGNTIYF. CDR3 coding DNA: TGTGCCAGCAGCCCAAGAGGGGGCTCTGGAAACACCATATATTTT.

In its sample, this clone was seen once. The rearrangement joins TRBV5-1 to TRBJ2-5, with no clear D. The CDR3 covers 12 residues. CDR1 SGHRS and CDR2 YFSETQ come from the germline V gene. Trimming pared 5 bases from V and 6 bases from J, leaving 11 bases between. The CDR3 nucleotides read TGCGCCAGCAGTCTTATGGAGAAGACCCAGTACTTC. Translation: CASSLMEKTQYF.

V and J are TRBV7-9 and TRBJ1-2, with 9 bases matching TRBD1. Looked up from germline, CDR1 is SEHNR and CDR2 is FQNEAQ (reference sequence). The CDR3 covers 15 residues. V was pared by 5 bases and J by 4 bases, with 8 bases of the junction left unmatched. The CDR3 DNA is TGTGCCAGCAGCCCAGACAGGGGGTTTACCTATGGCTACACCTTC. Residues: CASSPDRGFTYGYTF.

This sequence joins TRBV28 and TRBJ2-7, with 7 bases fitting TRBD1. V lost 5 bases to trimming and J lost 2 bases; unmatched junction nucleotides: 9. Germline assignment: CDR1 MDHEN and CDR2 SYDVKM. This CDR3 is built from 15 residues. The CDR3 region is CASSLIGTATYEQYF. CDR3 DNA: TGTGCCAGCAGTCTTATAGGGACAGCGACCTACGAGCAGTACTTC.

The sample holds one count of this clone. This sequence joins TRBV7-2 and TRBJ1-2, with 9 bases aligning to TRBD1. The CDR3 has 15 amino acids. The V gene's germline CDR1 is SGHTA and CDR2 FQGNSA. Trimming at V came to 3 bases and at J to 2 bases, leaving 4 bases not matched to a gene. CDR3 residues: CASSLAGTGNYGYTF. In DNA, the CDR3 is TGTGCCAGCAGCTTGGCCGGGACAGGGAACTATGGCTACACCTTC.

The chain employs TRBV28 and TRBJ2-6; tentative D call: TRBD1 (6 bases). Germline loops: CDR1 MDHEN, CDR2 SYDVKM. The CDR3 spans 16 residues. V lost 4 bases and J 1 base, leaving 11 bases between the germline ends. The CDR3 protein is CASSSYRASGANVLTF. The CDR3 DNA is TGTGCCAGCAGTTCTTACAGGGCGTCTGGGGCCAACGTCCTGACTTTC.

The rearrangement joins TRBV19 to TRBJ2-1, with 8 bases identical to TRBD2. With 1 base clipped from V and 0 bases from J, the junction kept 2 bases outside the gene matches. The germline CDR1 and CDR2 sequences are LNHDA and SQIVND (reference sequence). This CDR3 spans 16 amino acids. CDR3 sequence (DNA): TGTGCCAGTAGTATAGGGCGGGGGGTCTCCTACAATGAGCAGTTCTTC. Protein product: CASSIGRGVSYNEQFF.

The rearrangement uses TRBV29-1 and TRBJ1-1; TRBD1 agrees at 8 bases. The germline gives CDR1 SQVTM, CDR2 ANQGSEA. The CDR3 loop spans 19 amino acids. With 1 base clipped from V and 3 bases from J, the junction kept 19 bases outside the gene matches. The chain's CDR3 is CSVEGFSLAGGTVYTEAFF. DNA of the CDR3: TGCAGCGTTGAAGGCTTTAGTTTGGCAGGGGGCACAGTTTACACTGAAGCTTTCTTT.

The chain is built from TRBV5-1 and TRBJ2-2; TRBD2 matches 7 bases. J was trimmed by 0 bases and V by 3 bases; bases with no gene match: 8. Germline lookup yields CDR1 SGHRS and CDR2 YFSETQ. The CDR3 length is 17 residues. CDR3 in amino acids: CASSWATGRANTGELFF. The DNA of the CDR3 is TGCGCCAGCAGCTGGGCCACGGGGAGGGCGAACACCGGGGAGCTGTTTTTT.

The chain joins TRBV4-2 to TRBJ2-7; 13 bases fit TRBD2. Germline assignment: CDR1 LGHNA and CDR2 YNFKEQ. V was pared by 1 base and J by 4 bases, with 4 bases of the junction left unmatched. The CDR3 is 16 residues long. The CDR3 loop reads CASSQGALAGGYEQYF. CDR3 DNA sequence: TGTGCCAGCAGCCAAGGTGCACTAGCGGGAGGGTACGAGCAGTACTTC.

This clone turned up a few times. V usage is TRBV6-1 and J usage is TRBJ2-5; 7 nucleotides align to TRBD2. The CDR3 has 15 amino acids. Germline CDR1 reads MNHNS; CDR2 reads SASEGT. V lost 4 bases and J lost 5; bases outside the gene matches: 10. Written as DNA, the CDR3 is TGTGCCAGCAGTGGAGACGGCGGGAGCTGGGAGACCCAGTACTTC. Its protein is CASSGDGGSWETQYF.

This rearrangement joins TRBV19 to TRBJ2-6; D perhaps matches TRBD2 (7 bases). The V and J ends lost 5 bases and 0 bases respectively, with 14 bases between them. CDR1 LNHDA and CDR2 SQIVND come from the germline V gene (reference sequence). The CDR3 sequence is 17 residues long. CDR3 residues: CASSGGAPNSGANVLTF. The CDR3 bases are TGTGCCAGTAGTGGGGGGGCCCCAAACTCTGGGGCCAACGTCCTGACTTTC.

The gene calls are TRBV2 and TRBJ2-5; D is possibly TRBD1 (5 bases). Judging by the DNA end, TRBJ2-7 fits better; the J call may be wrong. The CDR3 runs to 12 residues. Germline loops: CDR1 SNHLY, CDR2 FYNNEI. The CDR3 DNA reads TGTGCCAGCAGCAGGGCCCTCTACGAGCAGTACTTC. It specifies CASSRALYEQYF.